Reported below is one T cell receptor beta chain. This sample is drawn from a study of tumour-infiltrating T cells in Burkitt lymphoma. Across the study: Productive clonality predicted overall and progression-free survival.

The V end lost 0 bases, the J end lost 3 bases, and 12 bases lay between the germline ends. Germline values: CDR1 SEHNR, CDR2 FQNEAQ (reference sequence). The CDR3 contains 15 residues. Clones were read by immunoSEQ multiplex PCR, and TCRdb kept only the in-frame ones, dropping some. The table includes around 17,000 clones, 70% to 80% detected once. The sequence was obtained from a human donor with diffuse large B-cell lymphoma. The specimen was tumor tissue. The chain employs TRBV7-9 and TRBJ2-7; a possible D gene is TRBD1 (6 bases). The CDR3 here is CASSLAVGQRYEQYF. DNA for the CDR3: TGTGCCAGCAGCTTAGCGGTAGGACAGCGCTACGAGCAGTACTTC.